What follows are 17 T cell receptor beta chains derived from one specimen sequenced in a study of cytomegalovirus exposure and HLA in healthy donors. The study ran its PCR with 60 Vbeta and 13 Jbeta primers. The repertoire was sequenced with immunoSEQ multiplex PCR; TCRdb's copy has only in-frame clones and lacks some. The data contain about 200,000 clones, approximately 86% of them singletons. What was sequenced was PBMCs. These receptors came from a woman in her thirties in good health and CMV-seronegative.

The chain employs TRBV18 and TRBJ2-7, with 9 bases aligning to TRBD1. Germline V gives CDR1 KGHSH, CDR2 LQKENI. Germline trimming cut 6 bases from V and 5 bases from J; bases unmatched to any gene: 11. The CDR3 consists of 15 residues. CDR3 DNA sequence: TGTGCCAGCTCCCCGGGACAGGGAGTGGGGAACGAGCAGTACTTC. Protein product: CASSPGQGVGNEQYF.

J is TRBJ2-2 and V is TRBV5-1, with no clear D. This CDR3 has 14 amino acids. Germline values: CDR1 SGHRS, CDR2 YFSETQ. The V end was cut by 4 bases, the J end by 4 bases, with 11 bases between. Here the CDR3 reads CASSPVRFTGELFF. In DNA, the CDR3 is TGCGCCAGCAGCCCCGTACGGTTCACCGGGGAGCTGTTTTTT.

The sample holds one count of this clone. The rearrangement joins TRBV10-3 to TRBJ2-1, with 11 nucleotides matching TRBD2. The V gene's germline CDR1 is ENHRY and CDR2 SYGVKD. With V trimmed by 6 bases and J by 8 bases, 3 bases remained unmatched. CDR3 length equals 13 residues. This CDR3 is CAIRTSGIDEQFF. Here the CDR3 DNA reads TGTGCCATCAGGACTAGCGGGATCGATGAGCAGTTCTTC.

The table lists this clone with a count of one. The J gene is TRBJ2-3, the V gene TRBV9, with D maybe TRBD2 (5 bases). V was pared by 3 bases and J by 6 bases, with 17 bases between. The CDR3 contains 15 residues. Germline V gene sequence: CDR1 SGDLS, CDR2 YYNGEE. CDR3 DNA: TGTGCCAGCAGCGCGCACCCCCTAGCCTCGGATACGCAGTATTTT. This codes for CASSAHPLASDTQYF.

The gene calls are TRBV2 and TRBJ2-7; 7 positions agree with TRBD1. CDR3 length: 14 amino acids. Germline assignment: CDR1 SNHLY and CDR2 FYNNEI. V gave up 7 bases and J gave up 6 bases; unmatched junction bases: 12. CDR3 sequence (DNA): TGTGCCAGCACCCGGGGAACAGGGGTCGGCGAGCAGTACTTC. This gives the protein CASTRGTGVGEQYF.

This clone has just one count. DNA for the CDR3: TGCGCCAGCAGCCAAGGCGGGGGGGCCTACGAGCAGTACTTC. Translation: CASSQGGGAYEQYF. The chain employs TRBV4-1 and TRBJ2-7; the match to TRBD2 covers 9 bases. CDR1 is MGHRA and CDR2 is YSYEKL in the germline V gene. This CDR3 has 14 amino acids. After removal of 1 base from V and 2 bases from J, the junction contained 0 bases not matched to a gene.

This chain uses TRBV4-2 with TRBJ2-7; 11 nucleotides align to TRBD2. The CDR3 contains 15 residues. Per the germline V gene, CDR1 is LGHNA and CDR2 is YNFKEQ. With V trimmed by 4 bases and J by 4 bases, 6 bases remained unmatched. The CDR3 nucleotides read TGTGCCAGCAGCCCTCTAGCGGGGGGTAGGTACGAGCAGTACTTC. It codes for CASSPLAGGRYEQYF.

DNA of the CDR3: TGTGCCAGCAGACCCGGGACTAGAGTAAGCTACGAGCAGTACTTC. It specifies CASRPGTRVSYEQYF. V gene TRBV5-6 combines with J gene TRBJ2-7; 8 nucleotides match TRBD2. CDR3 length: 15 amino acids. Germline V gene lookup returns CDR1 SGHDT and CDR2 YYEEEE. J gave up 3 bases and V 5 bases, and 10 bases lay outside the gene matches.

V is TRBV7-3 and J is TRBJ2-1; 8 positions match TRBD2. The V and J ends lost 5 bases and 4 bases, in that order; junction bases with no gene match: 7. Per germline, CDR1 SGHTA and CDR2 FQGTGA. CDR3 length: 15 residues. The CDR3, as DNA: TGTGCCAGCAGCGACAGACTAGCGTTATACAATGAGCAGTTCTTC. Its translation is CASSDRLALYNEQFF.

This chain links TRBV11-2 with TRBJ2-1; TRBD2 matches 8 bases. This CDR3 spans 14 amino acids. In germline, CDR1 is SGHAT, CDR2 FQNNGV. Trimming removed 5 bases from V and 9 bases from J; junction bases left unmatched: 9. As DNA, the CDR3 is TGTGCCAGCAGCCTCCGAAGCCTAGCGGGTGAGCAGTTCTTC. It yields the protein CASSLRSLAGEQFF.

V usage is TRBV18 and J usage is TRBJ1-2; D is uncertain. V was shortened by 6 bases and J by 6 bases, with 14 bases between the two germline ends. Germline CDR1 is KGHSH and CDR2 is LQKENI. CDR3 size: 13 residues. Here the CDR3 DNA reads TGTGCCAGCTCCCCCGGGAACCTCGATGGCTACACCTTC. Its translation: CASSPGNLDGYTF.

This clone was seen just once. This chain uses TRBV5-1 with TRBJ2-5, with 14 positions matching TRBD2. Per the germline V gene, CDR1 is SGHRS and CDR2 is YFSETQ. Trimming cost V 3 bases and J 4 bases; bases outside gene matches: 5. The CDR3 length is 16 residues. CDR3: CASSSRLAGGVETQYF. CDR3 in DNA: TGCGCCAGCAGCTCCCGACTAGCGGGAGGGGTAGAGACCCAGTACTTC.

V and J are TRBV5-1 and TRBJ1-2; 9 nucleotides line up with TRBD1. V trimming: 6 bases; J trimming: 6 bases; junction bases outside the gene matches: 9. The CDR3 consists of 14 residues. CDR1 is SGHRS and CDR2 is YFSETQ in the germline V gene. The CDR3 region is CASKQGAQMDGYTF. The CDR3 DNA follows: TGCGCCAGCAAACAGGGGGCGCAGATGGATGGCTACACCTTC.

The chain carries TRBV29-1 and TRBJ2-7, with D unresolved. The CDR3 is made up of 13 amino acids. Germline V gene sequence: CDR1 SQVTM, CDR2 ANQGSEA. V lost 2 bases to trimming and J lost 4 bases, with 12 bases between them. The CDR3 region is CSVEKAATYEQYF. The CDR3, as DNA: TGCAGCGTTGAAAAGGCGGCGACTTACGAGCAGTACTTC.

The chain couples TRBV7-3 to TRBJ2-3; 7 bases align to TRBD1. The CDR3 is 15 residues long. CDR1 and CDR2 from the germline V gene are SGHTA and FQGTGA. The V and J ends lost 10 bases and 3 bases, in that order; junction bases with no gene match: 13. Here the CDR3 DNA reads TGTGCCACCTCCCTAGTAGGGGGCTTGACAGATACGCAGTATTTT. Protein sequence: CATSLVGGLTDTQYF.

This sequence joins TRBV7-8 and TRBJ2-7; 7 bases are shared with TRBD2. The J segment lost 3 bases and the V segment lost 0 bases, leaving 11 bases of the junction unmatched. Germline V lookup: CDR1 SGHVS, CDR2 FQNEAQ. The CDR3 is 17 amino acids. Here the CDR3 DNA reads TGTGCCAGCAGCTTAGCGTTGGTGTCTAGCGGATACTACGAGCAGTACTTC. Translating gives CASSLALVSSGYYEQYF. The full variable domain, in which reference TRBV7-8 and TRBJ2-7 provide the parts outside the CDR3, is GAGVSQSPRYKVAKRGQDVALRCDPISGHVSLFWYQQALGQGPEFLTYFQNEAQLDKSGLPSDRFFAERPEGSVSTLKIQRTQQEDSAVYLCASSLALVSSGYYEQYFGPGTRLTVT.

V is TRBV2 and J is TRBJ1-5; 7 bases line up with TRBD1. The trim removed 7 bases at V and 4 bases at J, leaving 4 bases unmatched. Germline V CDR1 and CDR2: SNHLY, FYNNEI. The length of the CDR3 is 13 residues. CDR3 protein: CASTAGGNQPQHF. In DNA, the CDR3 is TGTGCCAGCACGGCAGGGGGGAATCAGCCCCAGCATTTT.